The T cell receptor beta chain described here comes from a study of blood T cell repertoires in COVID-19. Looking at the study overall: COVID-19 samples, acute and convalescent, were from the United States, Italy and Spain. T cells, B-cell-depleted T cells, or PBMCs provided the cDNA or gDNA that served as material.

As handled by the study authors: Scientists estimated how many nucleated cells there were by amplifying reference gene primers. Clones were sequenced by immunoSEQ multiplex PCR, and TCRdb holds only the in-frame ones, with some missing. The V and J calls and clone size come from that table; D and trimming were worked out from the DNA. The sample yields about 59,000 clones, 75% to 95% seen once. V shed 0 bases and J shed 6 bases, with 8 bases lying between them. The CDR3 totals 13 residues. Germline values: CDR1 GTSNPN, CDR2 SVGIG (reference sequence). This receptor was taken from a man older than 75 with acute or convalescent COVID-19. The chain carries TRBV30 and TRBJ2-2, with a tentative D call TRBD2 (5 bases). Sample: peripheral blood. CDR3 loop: CAWSVGVAGELFF. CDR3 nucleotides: TGTGCCTGGAGTGTGGGAGTCGCCGGGGAGCTGTTTTTT.